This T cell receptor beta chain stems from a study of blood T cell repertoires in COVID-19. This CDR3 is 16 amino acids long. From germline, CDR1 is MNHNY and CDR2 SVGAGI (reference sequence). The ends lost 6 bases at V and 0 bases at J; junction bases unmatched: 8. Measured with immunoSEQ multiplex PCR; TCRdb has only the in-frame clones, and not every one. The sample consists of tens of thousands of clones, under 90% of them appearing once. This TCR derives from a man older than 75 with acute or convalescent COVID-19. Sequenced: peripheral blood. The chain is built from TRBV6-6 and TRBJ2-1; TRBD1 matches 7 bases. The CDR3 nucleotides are TGTGCCAGCAGACGCCGACAGGGTAGCTCCTACAATGAGCAGTTCTTC. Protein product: CASRRRQGSSYNEQFF.